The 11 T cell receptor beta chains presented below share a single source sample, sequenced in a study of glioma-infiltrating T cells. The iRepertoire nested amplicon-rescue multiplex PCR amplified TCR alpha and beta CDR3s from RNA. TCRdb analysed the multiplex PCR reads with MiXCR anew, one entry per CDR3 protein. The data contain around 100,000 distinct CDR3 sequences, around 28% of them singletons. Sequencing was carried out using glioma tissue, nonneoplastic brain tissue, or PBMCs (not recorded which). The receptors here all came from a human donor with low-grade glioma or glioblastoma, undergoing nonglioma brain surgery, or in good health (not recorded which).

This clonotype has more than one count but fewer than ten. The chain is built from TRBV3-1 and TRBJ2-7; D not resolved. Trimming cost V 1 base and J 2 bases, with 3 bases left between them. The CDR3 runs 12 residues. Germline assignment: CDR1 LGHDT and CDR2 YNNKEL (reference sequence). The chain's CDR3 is CASSQVAYEQYF. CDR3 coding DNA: TGTGCCAGCAGCCAAGTTGCCTACGAGCAGTACTTC.

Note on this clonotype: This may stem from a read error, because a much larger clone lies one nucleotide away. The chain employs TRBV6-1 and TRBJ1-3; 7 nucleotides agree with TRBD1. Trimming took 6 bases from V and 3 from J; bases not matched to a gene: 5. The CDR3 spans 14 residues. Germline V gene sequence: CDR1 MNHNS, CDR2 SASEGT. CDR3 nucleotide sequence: TGTGCCAGCAGCAAGACAGGGTATGGAAACACCATATATTTT. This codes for CASSKTGYGNTIYF.

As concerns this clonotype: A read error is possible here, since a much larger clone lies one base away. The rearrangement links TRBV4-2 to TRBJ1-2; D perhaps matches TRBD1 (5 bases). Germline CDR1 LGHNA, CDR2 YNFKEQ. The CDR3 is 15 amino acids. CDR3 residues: CASSEDQAGQGGYTF. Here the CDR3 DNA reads TGTGCCAGCAGCGAAGACCAAGCAGGTCAGGGAGGCTACACCTTC.

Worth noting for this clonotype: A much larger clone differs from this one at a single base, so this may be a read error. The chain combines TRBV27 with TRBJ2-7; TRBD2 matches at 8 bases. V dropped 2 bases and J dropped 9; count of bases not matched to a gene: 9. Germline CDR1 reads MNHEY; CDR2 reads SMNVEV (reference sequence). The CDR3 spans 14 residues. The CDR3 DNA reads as TGTGCCAGCAGTTTAGGTAGCGGGGAATACAGGCAGTACTTC. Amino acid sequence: CASSLGSGEYRQYF.

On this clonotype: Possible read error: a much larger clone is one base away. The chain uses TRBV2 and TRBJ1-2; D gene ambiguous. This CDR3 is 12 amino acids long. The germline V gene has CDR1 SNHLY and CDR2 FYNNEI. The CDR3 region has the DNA TGTGCCAGCGGACTCTCTAACTATTGCTACACCTTC. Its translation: CASGLSNYCYTF.

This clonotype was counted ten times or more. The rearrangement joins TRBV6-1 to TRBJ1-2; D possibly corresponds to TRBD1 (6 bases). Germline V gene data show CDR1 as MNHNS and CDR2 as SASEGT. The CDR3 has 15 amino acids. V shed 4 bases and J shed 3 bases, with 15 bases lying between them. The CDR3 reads CASSAIGDTDYGYTF. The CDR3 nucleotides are TGTGCCAGCAGTGCCATCGGGGACACCGACTATGGCTACACCTTC.

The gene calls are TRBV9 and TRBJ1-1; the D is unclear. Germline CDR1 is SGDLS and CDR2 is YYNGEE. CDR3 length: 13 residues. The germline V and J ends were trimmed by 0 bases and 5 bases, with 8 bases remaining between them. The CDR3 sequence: CASSVVIKTEAFF. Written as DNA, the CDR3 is TGTGCCAGCAGCGTAGTCATTAAGACTGAAGCTTTCTTT.

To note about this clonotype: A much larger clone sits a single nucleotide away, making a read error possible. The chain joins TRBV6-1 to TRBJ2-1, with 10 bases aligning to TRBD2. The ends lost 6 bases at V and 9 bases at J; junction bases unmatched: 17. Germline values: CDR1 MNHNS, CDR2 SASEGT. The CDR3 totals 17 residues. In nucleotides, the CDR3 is TGTGCCAGCAGCCCACGCACACGTGGAATAGCGGGGGGTGAGCAGTTCTTC. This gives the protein CASSPRTRGIAGGEQFF.

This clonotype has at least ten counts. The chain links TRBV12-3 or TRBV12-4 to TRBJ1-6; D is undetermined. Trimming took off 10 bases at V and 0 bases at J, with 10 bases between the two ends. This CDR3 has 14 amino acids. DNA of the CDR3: TGTGCCACCACGACCAGCTCCTATAATTCACCCCTCCACTTT. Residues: CATTTSSYNSPLHF.

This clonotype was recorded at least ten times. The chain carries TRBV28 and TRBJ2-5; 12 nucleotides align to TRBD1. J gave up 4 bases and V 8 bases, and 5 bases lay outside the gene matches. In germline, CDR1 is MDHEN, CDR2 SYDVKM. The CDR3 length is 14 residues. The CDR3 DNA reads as TGTGCCAGCGGGGACAGGGGGCGCGGAGAGACCCAGTACTTC. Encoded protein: CASGDRGRGETQYF. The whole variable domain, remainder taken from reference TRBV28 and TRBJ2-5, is DVKVTQSSRYLVKRTGEKVFLECVQDMDHENMFWYRQDPGLGLRLIYFSYDVKMKEKGDIPEGYSVSREKKERFSLILESASTNQTSMYLCASGDRGRGETQYFGPGTRLLVL.

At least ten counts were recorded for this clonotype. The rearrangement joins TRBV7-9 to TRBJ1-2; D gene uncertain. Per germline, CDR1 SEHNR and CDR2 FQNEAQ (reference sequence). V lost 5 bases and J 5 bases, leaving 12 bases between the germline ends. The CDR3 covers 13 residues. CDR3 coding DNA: TGTGCCAGCAGCCCCAATGCGGGGTATGGCTACACCTTC. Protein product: CASSPNAGYGYTF.